Listed below are T cell receptor beta chains from one sample, sequenced in a study of T cell repertoires in cytomegalovirus infection. TCRdb recomputed calls from the reads with MiXCR, one row per CDR3 protein. The sample carries 200,000 to 300,000 distinct CDR3 sequences, approximately 8.3% recorded once. Sequencing was carried out using PBMCs. The receptors stem from a human donor in good health (CMV status not recorded). Some clones in this sample may be carry-over from other donors' samples. Each CDR3 is given with its conserved first and last residue. Each record gives: clone size, V gene, D gene, J gene, CDR3 protein, CDR3 DNA. The D gene is left open where the match is weak. Expanded clones are given a class, and other clones once, few, many or no size at all.

>NA|TRBV19|TRBD1|TRBJ2-1
CASSGQGTEQFF
TGTGCCAGTAGTGGACAGGGGACTGAGCAGTTCTTC
>many|TRBV10-3|NA|TRBJ2-1
CAIGGGRDEQFF
TGTGCCATCGGGGGGGGCCGGGATGAGCAGTTCTTC
>many|TRBV7-2|NA|TRBJ1-2
CASSLGTVYGYTF
TGTGCCAGCAGCTTAGGGACAGTCTATGGCTACACCTTC
>many|TRBV6-2/TRBV6-3|TRBD2|TRBJ2-3
CASSSLRGTSGTDTQYF
TGTGCCAGCAGTTCCCTAAGAGGGACTAGCGGCACAGATACGCAGTATTTT
>many|TRBV20-1|TRBD1|TRBJ1-5
CSAASQGDNQPQHF
TGCAGTGCTGCCTCCCAGGGGGACAATCAGCCCCAGCATTTT
>many|TRBV28|NA|TRBJ1-2
CASSPNFVYGYTF
TGTGCCAGCAGCCCCAATTTTGTCTATGGCTACACCTTC
>many|TRBV6-5|TRBD1|TRBJ2-7
CASSRPGTAGQYF
TGTGCCAGCAGTCGCCCCGGGACAGCCGGGCAGTACTTC
>many|TRBV7-2|NA|TRBJ1-1
CASRPQGRTEAFF
TGTGCCAGCAGACCCCAGGGGCGGACTGAAGCTTTCTTT
>many|TRBV19|TRBD2|TRBJ2-3
CASRNSGGDRDTQYF
TGTGCCAGTAGGAATAGCGGGGGAGACCGAGATACGCAGTATTTT
>once|TRBV11-2|NA|TRBJ1-2
CASSPGRMGYTF
TGTGCCAGCAGCCCCGGACGAATGGGCTACACCTTC
>NA|TRBV18|TRBD2|TRBJ2-5
CASSPRGLAVQETQYF
TGTGCCAGCTCACCAAGGGGACTAGCGGTACAAGAGACCCAGTACTTC
>many|TRBV7-8|NA|TRBJ2-7
CASSLRPSQSYEQYF
TGTGCCAGCAGCTTAAGACCCAGTCAATCCTACGAGCAGTACTTC
>many|TRBV6-5|NA|TRBJ1-6
CASRSARSYNSPLHF
TGTGCCAGCAGATCCGCCCGAAGCTATAATTCACCCCTCCACTTT
>many|TRBV7-8|NA|TRBJ2-2
CASSLPTGSGTGELFF
TGTGCCAGCAGCTTGCCTACAGGGTCTGGCACCGGGGAGCTGTTTTTT
>many|TRBV6-2/TRBV6-3|NA|TRBJ2-5
CASSSSDYYQETQYF
TGTGCCAGCAGTTCATCCGACTACTACCAAGAGACCCAGTACTTC
>many|TRBV7-2|TRBD2|TRBJ2-2
CASSFLSGRTTGELFF
TGTGCCAGCAGCTTTCTTAGCGGGAGAACCACCGGGGAGCTGTTTTTT
>NA|TRBV18|NA|TRBJ2-7
CASSNRDTGEQYF
TGTGCCAGCTCGAACCGGGACACGGGCGAGCAGTACTTC
>few|TRBV5-6|NA|TRBJ1-5
CASSLAGGANNQPQHF
TGTGCCAGCAGCTTGGCCGGTGGGGCTAACAATCAGCCCCAGCATTTT